This T cell receptor (beta chain) was profiled in a study of control samples from healthy donors and cancer patients. The method was immunoSEQ multiplex PCR; TCRdb's version includes in-frame clones alone and lacks a portion of them. The sample holds 100,000 to 120,000 clones, around 80% seen once. The sequence came from a man aged 18 to 29 in good health. The sequenced sample consisted of blood.

The DNA of the CDR3 is TGTGCCAGCAGTGAAGAAATTACAGGGGGCAGGGAGACCCAGTACTTC. Translation gives CASSEEITGGRETQYF. The chain uses TRBV6-1 and TRBJ2-5; the match to TRBD1 covers 9 bases. Trimming cost V 1 base and J 5 bases; bases outside gene matches: 8. This CDR3 contains 16 residues. Germline-derived CDR1 and CDR2 are MNHNS and SASEGT.